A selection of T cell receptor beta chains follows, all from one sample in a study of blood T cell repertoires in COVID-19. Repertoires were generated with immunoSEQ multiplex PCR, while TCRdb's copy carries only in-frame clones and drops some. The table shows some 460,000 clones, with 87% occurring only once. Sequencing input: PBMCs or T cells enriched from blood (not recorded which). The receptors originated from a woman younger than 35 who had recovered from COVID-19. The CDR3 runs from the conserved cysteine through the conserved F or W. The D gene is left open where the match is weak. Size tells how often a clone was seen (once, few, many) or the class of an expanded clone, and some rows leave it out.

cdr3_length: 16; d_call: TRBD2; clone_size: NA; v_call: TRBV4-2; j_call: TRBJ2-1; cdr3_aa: CASSQESGGGAGEQFF; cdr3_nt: TGTGCCAGCAGCCAAGAAAGTGGCGGGGGGGCCGGTGAGCAGTTCTTC
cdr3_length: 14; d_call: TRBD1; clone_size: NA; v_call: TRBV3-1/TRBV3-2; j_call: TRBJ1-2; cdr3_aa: CASTDRDSLYGYTF; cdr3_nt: TGTGCCAGCACCGACCGGGACAGCCTCTATGGCTACACCTTC
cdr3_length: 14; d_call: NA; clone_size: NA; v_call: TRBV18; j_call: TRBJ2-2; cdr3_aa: CASLGLSNTGELFF; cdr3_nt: TGTGCCAGCTTGGGACTTTCGAACACCGGGGAGCTGTTTTTT
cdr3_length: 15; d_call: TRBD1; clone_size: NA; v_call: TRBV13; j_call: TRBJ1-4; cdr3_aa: CASSIRQGLNEKLFF; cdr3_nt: TGTGCCAGCAGCATAAGACAGGGGCTTAATGAAAAACTGTTTTTT
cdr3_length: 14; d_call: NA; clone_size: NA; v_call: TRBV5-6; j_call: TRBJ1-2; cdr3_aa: CASSIRGANYGYTF; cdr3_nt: TGTGCCAGCAGCATCAGGGGCGCAAACTATGGCTACACCTTC
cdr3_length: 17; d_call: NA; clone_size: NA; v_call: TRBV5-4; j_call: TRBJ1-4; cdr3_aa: CASSLDPSTTGNEKLFF; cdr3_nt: TGTGCCAGCAGCTTAGACCCTTCAACCACAGGGAATGAAAAACTGTTTTTT
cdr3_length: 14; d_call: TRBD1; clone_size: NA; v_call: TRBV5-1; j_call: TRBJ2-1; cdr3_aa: CASSPLTGADEQFF; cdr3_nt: TGCGCCAGCAGCCCCCTGACAGGGGCGGATGAGCAGTTCTTC
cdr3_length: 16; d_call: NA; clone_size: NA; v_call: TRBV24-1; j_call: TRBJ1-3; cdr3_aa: CATSDPQGPSGNTIYF; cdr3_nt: TGTGCCACCAGTGATCCACAGGGACCGTCTGGAAACACCATATATTTT
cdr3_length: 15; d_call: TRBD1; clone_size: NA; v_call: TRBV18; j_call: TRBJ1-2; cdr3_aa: CASSPNRGQNYGYTF; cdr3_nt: TGTGCCAGCTCACCTAACAGGGGCCAGAACTATGGCTACACCTTC
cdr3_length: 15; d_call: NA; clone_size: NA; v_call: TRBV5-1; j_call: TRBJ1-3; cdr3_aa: CASAIYPSGGNTIYF; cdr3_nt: TGCGCCAGCGCGATTTACCCCAGCGGCGGAAACACCATATATTTT
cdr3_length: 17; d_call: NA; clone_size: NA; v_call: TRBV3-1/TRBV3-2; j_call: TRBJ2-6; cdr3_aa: CASSQDGVGTGANVLTF; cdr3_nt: TGTGCCAGCAGCCAAGATGGAGTCGGGACTGGGGCCAACGTCCTGACTTTC
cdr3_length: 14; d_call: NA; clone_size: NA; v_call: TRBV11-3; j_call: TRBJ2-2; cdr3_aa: CASKQEANTGELFF; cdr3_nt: TGTGCCAGCAAACAGGAAGCGAACACCGGGGAGCTGTTTTTT
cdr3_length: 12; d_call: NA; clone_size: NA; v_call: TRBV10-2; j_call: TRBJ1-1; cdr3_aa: CASSEGATEAFF; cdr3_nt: TGCGCCAGCAGTGAGGGGGCGACTGAAGCTTTCTTT
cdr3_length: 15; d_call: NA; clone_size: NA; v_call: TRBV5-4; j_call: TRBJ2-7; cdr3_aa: CASSSNNRPFYEQYF; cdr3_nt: TGTGCCAGCAGCTCGAACAACAGACCTTTCTACGAGCAGTACTTC
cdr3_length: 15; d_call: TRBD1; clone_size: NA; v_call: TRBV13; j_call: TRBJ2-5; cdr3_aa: CASSPRGQGQETQYF; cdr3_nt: TGTGCCAGCAGCCCTAGAGGACAGGGCCAAGAGACCCAGTACTTC
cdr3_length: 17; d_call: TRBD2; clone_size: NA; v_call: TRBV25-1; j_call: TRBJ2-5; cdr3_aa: CASSQGLAGSYQETQYF; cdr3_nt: TGTGCCAGCAGTCAAGGACTAGCGGGGTCGTACCAAGAGACCCAGTACTTC
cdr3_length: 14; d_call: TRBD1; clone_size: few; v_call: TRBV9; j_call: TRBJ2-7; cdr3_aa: CASSKGQGGYEQYF; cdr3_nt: TGTGCCAGCAGCAAAGGACAGGGGGGGTACGAGCAGTACTTC
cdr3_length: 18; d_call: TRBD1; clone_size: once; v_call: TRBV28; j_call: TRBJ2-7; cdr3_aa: CASSLSVWSGQGPYEQYF; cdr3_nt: TGTGCCAGCAGTTTATCGGTATGGTCAGGACAGGGGCCCTACGAGCAGTACTTC
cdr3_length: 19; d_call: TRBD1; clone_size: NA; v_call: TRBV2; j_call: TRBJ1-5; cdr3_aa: CASSERATGWAGGNQPQHF; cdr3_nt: TGTGCCAGCAGTGAAAGGGCGACAGGGTGGGCAGGGGGCAATCAGCCCCAGCATTTT
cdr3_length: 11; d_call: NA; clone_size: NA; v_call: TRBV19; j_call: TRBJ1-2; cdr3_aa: CASSYATAYTF; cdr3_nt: TGTGCCAGTAGTTACGCGACAGCCTACACCTTC
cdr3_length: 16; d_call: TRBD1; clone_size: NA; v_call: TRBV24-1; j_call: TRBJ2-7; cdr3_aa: CATSDSTGGARNEQYF; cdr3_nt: TGTGCCACCAGTGATTCAACAGGGGGCGCGCGGAACGAGCAGTACTTC
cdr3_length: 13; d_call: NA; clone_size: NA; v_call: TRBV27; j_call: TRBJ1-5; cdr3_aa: CASSLSTREPQHF; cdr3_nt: TGTGCCAGCAGTTTATCGACCCGGGAGCCCCAGCATTTT